What follows are 2 T cell receptor beta chains derived from one specimen sequenced in a study of shared clonotypes between healthy human individuals. The naive CD8 fraction comprised CD45RO-negative cells positively selected for CCR7 and excluded terminally differentiated effector memory CD45RA+ cells. The repertoire was sequenced with immunoSEQ multiplex PCR; TCRdb's copy has only in-frame clones and lacks some. Among over 2 million clones, roughly 95% were seen once, and the ten largest hold roughly 1%. Sequencing was performed on naive CD8+ T cells sorted from blood. The receptors originated from a man aged 18-30 years in good health.

In the case of this clone: The same CDR3 also results from other DNA sequences found in this sample. The chain uses TRBV5-6 and TRBJ2-7; TRBD1 matches 8 bases. The CDR3 spans 13 residues. Germline V gene sequence: CDR1 SGHDT, CDR2 YYEEEE. V lost 4 bases and J lost 3; bases outside the gene matches: 3. For the CDR3, the DNA is TGTGCCAGCAGCCCGGGACAGGTCTACGAGCAGTACTTC. Amino acids: CASSPGQVYEQYF.

This sequence joins TRBV10-2 and TRBJ2-2; 12 bases align to TRBD2. The CDR3 has 16 amino acids. After removal of 8 bases from V and 6 bases from J, the junction contained 10 bases not matched to a gene. Germline CDR1 and CDR2: WSHSY and SAAADI. This chain's CDR3 is CASSSLAGGPPGELFF. The CDR3 DNA is TGCGCCAGCTCAAGCCTAGCGGGAGGGCCCCCCGGGGAGCTGTTTTTT.